The rows below give T cell receptor beta chains drawn from one sample of a study of blood T cell repertoires in COVID-19. Assay used: immunoSEQ multiplex PCR; TCRdb lists only in-frame clones, some missing. The top ten hold 4.5% to 6% of the sample, which has about 43,000 clones, 87% seen once. Input material: peripheral blood. Receptors were obtained from a human donor in a cohort sampled during active COVID-19. Each CDR3 is given with its conserved first and last residue. The D gene is left open where the match is weak. Part of the rows lack a size; the others show once, few, many or a class for expanded clones.

-,TRBV5-4,15,-,TRBJ2-1,TGTGCCAGCAGCGGAGGGACCACCCAGGACAATGAGCAGTTCTTC,CASSGGTTQDNEQFF
-,TRBV4-2,14,TRBD1,TRBJ1-3,TGTGCCAGCAGCCGTGGGACAGGGGGCAACACCATATATTTT,CASSRGTGGNTIYF
-,TRBV7-2,14,-,TRBJ1-4,TGTGCCAGCAGACGACAGGAAATAAATGAAAAACTGTTTTTT,CASRRQEINEKLFF
-,TRBV14,14,-,TRBJ2-1,TGTGCCAGCAGCCAGACAGTGTTTTTTTTGCAGCAGTTCTTC,CASSQTVFFLQQFF
-,TRBV5-4,12,-,TRBJ2-7,TGTGCCAGCAGCTTGGGAGGCTACGAGCAGTACTTC,CASSLGGYEQYF
-,TRBV30,13,TRBD1,TRBJ1-2,TGTGCCCGACGACAGGGTCTTGATTATGGCTACACCTTC,CARRQGLDYGYTF
few,TRBV7-9,12,-,TRBJ2-7,TGTGCCAGCAGCTTAGGACTAAACGAGCAGTACTTC,CASSLGLNEQYF
-,TRBV25-1,13,TRBD2,TRBJ2-3,TGTGCCAGCAGTGCGGGAGGAGAAAATACGCAGTATTTT,CASSAGGENTQYF
-,TRBV12-3/TRBV12-4,13,TRBD1,TRBJ2-1,TGTGCCAGCAGTGTGACAGGGTTGGGTGAGCAGTTCTTC,CASSVTGLGEQFF
-,TRBV5-8,16,TRBD2,TRBJ2-5,TGTGCCAGCAGCTTCGGACTAGCAGTGTACCAAGAGACCCAGTACTTC,CASSFGLAVYQETQYF
-,TRBV9,15,-,TRBJ2-1,TGTGCCAGCAGCGTGGCTAGCGTGCCAAACAATGAGCAGTTCTTC,CASSVASVPNNEQFF
once,TRBV7-9,14,-,TRBJ2-7,TGTGCCAGCAGTCCAGGGACAAAGTCGAGCGAGCAGTACTTC,CASSPGTKSSEQYF
-,TRBV5-1,18,TRBD1,TRBJ2-1,TGCGCCAGCAGTGTTCAGGGGGCCTCACGCGCGTTCTACAATGAGCAGTTCTTC,CASSVQGASRAFYNEQFF
-,TRBV30,13,TRBD1,TRBJ2-7,TGTGCCTGGAGGGGACAGAGACCCTACGAGCAGTACTTC,CAWRGQRPYEQYF
once,TRBV10-3,13,-,TRBJ1-1,TGTGCCATCAGTGAAGGTCGGAGCACTGAAGCTTTCTTT,CAISEGRSTEAFF
-,TRBV10-3,14,TRBD2,TRBJ2-7,TGTGCCATCAGGGGGGGGGATTGGAACTACGAGCAGTACTTC,CAIRGGDWNYEQYF